Below, 8 T cell receptor beta chains from the same sample are listed, as sequenced in a study of monozygotic twins with inflammatory bowel disease. Reprocessing the 5' RACE reads, TCRdb reports a single entry for every CDR3 protein and omits DNA. This sample's clone table lists some 330,000 distinct CDR3 sequences. The sequencing input was blood. Receptors originate from a human donor with ulcerative colitis or Crohn's disease, or a healthy co-twin of an affected twin (not recorded which).

By frequency, this clonotype registers medium-sized (0.01 to 0.1%). The chain links TRBV27 to TRBJ2-7. This CDR3 spans 13 amino acids. Germline V gives CDR1 MNHEY, CDR2 SMNVEV (reference sequence). CDR3 sequence reads: CASSLLTGYEQYF.

V gene TRBV28 combines with J gene TRBJ2-5; TCRdb selects TRBD1, and the lack of DNA leaves this call unchecked. The CDR3 runs to 16 residues. Germline V gene data show CDR1 as MDHEN and CDR2 as SYDVKM. This CDR3 is CASSLQGTGAGETQYF.

The rearrangement links TRBV30 to TRBJ1-2; TCRdb lists TRBD1, though no DNA is available to test this call. Germline loops: CDR1 GTSNPN, CDR2 SVGIG (reference sequence). The CDR3 loop spans 13 amino acids. The CDR3 spells CAWSTWTGDGYTF.

V gene TRBV11-3 combines with J gene TRBJ2-7; TCRdb reports TRBD2, a call that lacks DNA to check it against. The CDR3 runs 15 residues. The V gene's germline CDR1 is SGHNT and CDR2 YENEEA. CDR3 protein: CASSFSGGTFNEQYF.

The chain has TRBV27 and TRBJ1-6; TCRdb proposes TRBD1, but this gene call is untestable without DNA. Germline CDR1 and CDR2: MNHEY and SMNVEV (reference sequence). The CDR3 is 16 residues long. CDR3 sequence reads: CASSSGQQFYNSPLHF.

The CDR3: CASSPLGRNSEAFF. The genes are TRBV18 and TRBJ1-1. There are 14 residues in the CDR3. The germline V gene has CDR1 KGHSH and CDR2 LQKENI. Supplemented by reference TRBV18 and TRBJ1-1, the full variable domain reads NAGVMQNPRHLVRRRGQEARLRCSPMKGHSHVYWYRQLPEEGLKFMVYLQKENIIDESGMPKERFSAEFPKEGPSILRIQQVVRGDSAAYFCASSPLGRNSEAFFGQGTRLTVV.

This chain links TRBV5-4 with TRBJ2-7; lacking DNA, the TRBD2 call made by TCRdb goes unchecked. CDR3 length equals 14 residues. Germline-derived CDR1 and CDR2 are SGHNT and YYREEE (reference sequence). CDR3 amino acids: CASSYSSGRYEQYF. The complete variable domain, with remaining parts taken from reference TRBV5-4 and TRBJ2-7, reads ETGVTQSPTHLIKTRGQQVTLRCSSQSGHNTVSWYQQALGQGPQFIFQYYREEENGRGNFPPRFSGLQFPNYSSELNVNALELDDSALYLCASSYSSGRYEQYFGPGTRLTVT.

The chain couples TRBV9 to TRBJ1-2; TCRdb's D gene call, TRBD1, goes unchecked for lack of DNA. There are 14 residues in the CDR3. Looked up from germline, CDR1 is SGDLS and CDR2 is YYNGEE. The CDR3 here is CASSVIGGGYGYTF.